One and the same sample provided the 17 T cell receptor beta chains below, sequenced in a study of blood T cell repertoires in COVID-19. Libraries were prepared by immunoSEQ multiplex PCR; TCRdb keeps only in-frame clonotypes and omits some of them. The sample includes under 55,000 clones, 86% of them seen just once. The source material was peripheral blood. The source of these receptors is a human donor in a cohort sampled during active COVID-19.

The chain is built from TRBV6-6 and TRBJ2-7, with D possibly matching TRBD1 (7 bases). CDR3 size: 14 residues. The germline CDR1 and CDR2 sequences are MNHNY and SVGAGI (reference sequence). The V gene lost 6 bases and the J gene lost 5 bases, with 17 bases spanning the gap. The CDR3 nucleotides are TGTGCCAGCAGACCCGGAGGGGGCAAGGACGAGCAGTACTTC. Its protein is CASRPGGGKDEQYF.

V and J are TRBV28 and TRBJ2-4; D is possibly TRBD2 (7 bases). This CDR3 region has 16 residues. V shed 6 bases and J shed 1 base, with 16 bases lying between them. The germline CDR1 and CDR2 sequences are MDHEN and SYDVKM. As DNA, the CDR3 is TGTGCCAGCAGCTCCCAGGGGCGGGAGGCCAAAAACATTCAGTACTTC. The encoded protein is CASSSQGREAKNIQYF.

V gene TRBV29-1 combines with J gene TRBJ1-3, with D unclear. V gave up 7 bases and J gave up 0 bases, with 7 bases separating them. The CDR3 covers 12 residues. Germline V CDR1 and CDR2: SQVTM, ANQGSEA. The CDR3: CSGGYSGNTIYF. CDR3 DNA sequence: TGCAGCGGAGGGTACTCTGGAAACACCATATATTTT.

This clone is deemed medium-sized. The gene calls are TRBV27 and TRBJ2-2; D gene unclear. The germline V and J ends were trimmed by 6 bases and 2 bases, with 4 bases remaining between them. Germline V gives CDR1 MNHEY, CDR2 SMNVEV (reference sequence). The CDR3 runs 12 residues. This CDR3 reads CASRLNTGELFF. CDR3 bases: TGTGCCAGCAGACTCAACACCGGGGAGCTGTTTTTT.

The V gene is TRBV5-1, the J gene TRBJ2-5, with TRBD2 matching 11 bases. Germline trimming cut 0 bases from V and 3 bases from J; bases unmatched to any gene: 4. This CDR3 comprises 16 residues. Germline lookup yields CDR1 SGHRS and CDR2 YFSETQ. The CDR3 coding sequence is TGCGCCAGCAGCTTGGAAGGGACTAGCGGTGAAGAGACCCAGTACTTC. Its translation: CASSLEGTSGEETQYF.

The DNA for the CDR3 is TGTGCCAGCAGTTTTATAGCGGGAGAATACGAGCAGTACTTC. Translated, it gives CASSFIAGEYEQYF. The chain carries TRBV27 and TRBJ2-7; TRBD2 matches at 9 bases. CDR1 MNHEY and CDR2 SMNVEV come from the germline V gene (reference sequence). Germline trimming cut 3 bases from V and 4 bases from J; bases unmatched to any gene: 4. The CDR3 consists of 14 residues.

This clone appeared a single time. The chain has TRBV2 and TRBJ2-1; 8 nucleotides line up with TRBD2. V shed 7 bases, J shed 7 bases, and the junction held 9 bases outside the gene matches. The germline gives CDR1 SNHLY, CDR2 FYNNEI. CDR3 length: 14 residues. The CDR3 nucleotides are TGTGCCAGCAAGGCCAGCGGGAGAAGAAATGAGCAGTTCTTC. Protein product: CASKASGRRNEQFF.

This chain connects TRBV19 to TRBJ2-6; D possibly corresponds to TRBD2 (6 bases). CDR3 size: 19 residues. Trimming removed 5 bases from V and 1 base from J, with 21 bases in between. Germline V gene lookup returns CDR1 LNHDA and CDR2 SQIVND (reference sequence). The CDR3 DNA reads as TGTGCCAGTAGTCCCCGACGTTGGGGAGGTATGTCTGGGGCCAACGTCCTGACTTTC. It translates to CASSPRRWGGMSGANVLTF. The full variable domain, rest sourced from reference TRBV19 and TRBJ2-6, is DGGITQSPKYLFRKEGQNVTLSCEQNLNHDAMYWYRQDPGQGLRLIYYSQIVNDFQKGDIAEGYSVSREKKESFPLTVTSAQKNPTAFYLCASSPRRWGGMSGANVLTFGAGSRLTVL.

The V call is TRBV6-1, the J call TRBJ2-3; 8 nucleotides match TRBD2. The CDR3 loop spans 16 amino acids. Trimming at V came to 4 bases and at J to 1 base, leaving 7 bases not matched to a gene. Germline lookup yields CDR1 MNHNS and CDR2 SASEGT. In DNA form, the CDR3 reads TGTGCCAGCAGTGTATTTGTTAGCGGGGGCACAGATACGCAGTATTTT. Its protein is CASSVFVSGGTDTQYF.

The chain uses TRBV20-1 and TRBJ2-5, with D unresolved. The CDR3 has 10 amino acids. Deletions cut 7 bases from V and 4 bases from J, with 7 bases between. Germline lookup yields CDR1 DFQATT and CDR2 SNEGSKA (reference sequence). The CDR3 sequence: CSGRGETQYF. The CDR3 region has the DNA TGCAGTGGAAGAGGAGAGACCCAGTACTTC.

This clone was counted once. This chain connects TRBV5-4 to TRBJ1-5; D is perhaps TRBD1 (6 bases). Trimming cost V 4 bases and J 4 bases, with 12 bases left between them. CDR1 is SGHNT and CDR2 is YYREEE in the germline V gene (reference sequence). The CDR3 has 14 amino acids. The CDR3 nucleotides read TGTGCCAGCAGCCTCGGGGGGCCGAATCAGCCCCAGCATTTT. Protein product: CASSLGGPNQPQHF.

V usage is TRBV12-5 and J usage is TRBJ2-5, with TRBD2 matching 13 bases. In germline, CDR1 is LGHNT, CDR2 FRNRAP. The CDR3 totals 17 residues. V trimming: 1 base; J trimming: 1 base; junction bases outside the gene matches: 3. CDR3 protein: CASGLGLAGGTQETQYF. In DNA form, the CDR3 reads TGTGCTAGTGGTTTGGGACTAGCGGGAGGAACCCAAGAGACCCAGTACTTC.

The genes are TRBV6-5 and TRBJ1-2; TRBD1 agrees at 9 bases. The V gene's germline CDR1 is MNHEY and CDR2 SVGAGI. V trimming: 7 bases; J trimming: 8 bases; junction bases outside the gene matches: 8. This CDR3 is 13 amino acids long. Written as DNA, the CDR3 is TGTGCCAGCACCGGGACAGGGCCGGGCGGCTACACCTTC. It translates to CASTGTGPGGYTF.

DNA of the CDR3: TGTGCCAGCGAGGGTTACTCCTACGAGCAGTACTTC. It yields the protein CASEGYSYEQYF. The V gene is TRBV3-1 (or the pseudogene TRBV3-2), the J gene TRBJ2-7; a possible D gene is TRBD2 (5 bases). V gave up 8 bases and J gave up 0 bases, with 8 bases separating them. CDR3 length: 12 residues. Germline V gene sequence: CDR1 LGHDT, CDR2 YNNKEL (reference sequence).

The chain is built from TRBV27 and TRBJ2-3; unclear D gene. Trimming took off 6 bases at V and 3 bases at J, with 7 bases between the two ends. The CDR3 length is 12 residues. The germline gives CDR1 MNHEY, CDR2 SMNVEV (reference sequence). Written as DNA, the CDR3 is TGTGCCAGCAGCCGAGCAACAGATACGCAGTATTTT. Protein: CASSRATDTQYF.

This rearrangement joins TRBV3-1 (or the pseudogene TRBV3-2) to TRBJ2-7; 9 nucleotides align to TRBD1. Trimming at V came to 4 bases and at J to 6 bases, leaving 4 bases not matched to a gene. CDR1 is LGHDT, CDR2 YNNKEL, per germline (reference sequence). The CDR3 has 13 amino acids. The CDR3 nucleotides are TGTGCCAGCAGCCTAGGACAGGGGATCGAGCAGTACTTC. Translating it yields CASSLGQGIEQYF.

The CDR3 region has the DNA TGCGCCAGCAGCCAAGACCCAGCGGGGTACGAGCAGTACTTC. Its translation is CASSQDPAGYEQYF. The V call is TRBV4-1, the J call TRBJ2-7; 7 bases are shared with TRBD2. Germline CDR1 MGHRA, CDR2 YSYEKL. The J segment lost 4 bases and the V segment lost 0 bases, leaving 3 bases of the junction unmatched. The CDR3 is made up of 14 amino acids.